Presented here are 27 T cell receptor beta chains from one specimen sequenced in a study of Ad26.COV2.S vaccination and SARS-CoV-2 variants. Treatment meaning: roughly 18 received Ad26.COV2.S at low or high dose, single or two shots; several received placebo; per-sample allocation not given. The samples date from day 63 after the first vaccine or placebo injection. Only in-frame clones appear in the TCRdb table, and some are missing; sequencing was by immunoSEQ multiplex PCR. The sample holds fewer than 500,000 clones, 75% to 95% seen once. Sequences were derived from peripheral blood, sampled in a trial of Ad26.COV2.S vaccine versus placebo. These receptors originate from a person between 18 and 65 years old who received the Ad26.COV2.S COVID-19 vaccine or a placebo.

The chain carries TRBV6-1 and TRBJ1-6, with unresolved D. Trimming removed 1 base from V and 6 bases from J, with 13 bases in between. The CDR3 length is 16 residues. Germline V CDR1 and CDR2: MNHNS, SASEGT. This chain's CDR3 is CASSEVWARINSPLHF. The CDR3, as DNA: TGTGCCAGCAGTGAAGTTTGGGCACGGATTAATTCACCCCTCCACTTT.

In this sample, this clone turned up once. V gene TRBV7-9 combines with J gene TRBJ2-7; the match to TRBD1 covers 9 bases. Germline loops: CDR1 SEHNR, CDR2 FQNEAQ (reference sequence). J was trimmed by 7 bases and V by 4 bases; bases with no gene match: 11. The CDR3 contains 15 residues. CDR3 region: CASSSNRDRDGEQYF. In DNA form, the CDR3 reads TGTGCCAGCAGCTCCAATAGGGACAGGGACGGGGAGCAGTACTTC.

This chain links TRBV19 with TRBJ1-5, with TRBD1 matching 7 bases. Germline V gene sequence: CDR1 LNHDA, CDR2 SQIVND (reference sequence). CDR3 size: 16 residues. Unmatched junction bases numbered 9, after V lost 0 bases and J lost 7 bases. Here the CDR3 DNA reads TGTGCCAGTAGTATAGACCGGGGACAGAGGACCCAGCCCCAGCATTTT. Residues: CASSIDRGQRTQPQHF.

The rearrangement uses TRBV18 and TRBJ1-5; D gene uncertain. The CDR3 runs to 11 residues. V lost 5 bases, J lost 11 bases, and 10 bases lay in between. Germline V lookup: CDR1 KGHSH, CDR2 LQKENI. The CDR3 coding sequence is TGTGCCAGCTCAGAGGGTAGGGCCCAGCATTTT. It translates to CASSEGRAQHF.

V gene TRBV6-5 combines with J gene TRBJ2-2; 8 nucleotides match TRBD2. V shed 5 bases, J shed 1 base, and the junction held 3 bases outside the gene matches. This CDR3 spans 15 amino acids. Germline-derived CDR1 and CDR2 are MNHEY and SVGAGI. CDR3 nucleotides: TGTGCCAGCAGTCACACTAGCGGGAACACCGGGGAGCTGTTTTTT. Residues: CASSHTSGNTGELFF.

This sequence joins TRBV10-3 and TRBJ1-4; 9 bases match TRBD1. Unmatched junction bases numbered 4, after V lost 4 bases and J lost 7 bases. Germline V gene lookup returns CDR1 ENHRY and CDR2 SYGVKD. This CDR3 region has 14 residues. The CDR3 DNA reads TGTGCCATCAGTGGGGACAGGGTCGGTGAAAAACTGTTTTTT. Protein product: CAISGDRVGEKLFF.

The chain joins TRBV6-6 to TRBJ2-7; the D gene is possibly TRBD2 (6 bases). Germline CDR1 reads MNHNY; CDR2 reads SVGAGI (reference sequence). This CDR3 has 15 amino acids. Trimming left V 4 bases short and J 6 bases short, with 19 bases between. CDR3 in amino acids: CASSFGGEWSREQYF. For the CDR3, the DNA is TGTGCCAGCAGTTTTGGCGGGGAATGGTCTCGCGAGCAGTACTTC.

The gene calls are TRBV7-9 and TRBJ2-5; tentative D call: TRBD2 (6 bases). This CDR3 is 15 amino acids long. Germline CDR1 SEHNR, CDR2 FQNEAQ (reference sequence). V was cut by 7 bases and J by 4 bases, with 19 bases left in between. This CDR3 reads CASNIRLLGGETQYF. CDR3 nucleotide sequence: TGTGCCAGCAACATTCGACTCCTGGGAGGAGAGACCCAGTACTTC.

This clone was detected only once. The rearrangement links TRBV4-1 to TRBJ2-3; TRBD2 matches at 12 bases. The CDR3 spans 19 residues. CDR1 MGHRA and CDR2 YSYEKL come from the germline V gene. V lost 4 bases, J lost 4 bases, and 15 bases stayed unmatched. The CDR3 DNA reads TGCGCCAGCAGCCCAAGACTTCTAGCGGGAGGGCTGGGCGCAGATACGCAGTATTTT. Translation: CASSPRLLAGGLGADTQYF.

The rearrangement joins TRBV7-9 to TRBJ1-5; maybe TRBD1 (5 bases). The V end lost 1 base, the J end lost 5 bases, and 9 bases lay between the germline ends. The CDR3 is 14 amino acids. Looked up from germline, CDR1 is SEHNR and CDR2 is FQNEAQ (reference sequence). The CDR3 nucleotides read TGTGCCAGCAGCTTAGGTGACAGCCATCAGCCCCAGCATTTT. It is translated as CASSLGDSHQPQHF.

V usage is TRBV7-9 and J usage is TRBJ1-5, with D uncertain. CDR1 is SEHNR and CDR2 is FQNEAQ in the germline V gene (reference sequence). Trimming took 1 base from V and 0 from J, leaving 7 bases between them. CDR3 size: 15 residues. This chain's CDR3 is CASSLGTYSNQPQHF. CDR3 sequence (DNA): TGTGCCAGCAGCTTAGGCACTTATAGCAATCAGCCCCAGCATTTT.

In the case of this clone: At the DNA level, this CDR3 is encoded by other sequences in the same sample as well. The genes are TRBV3-1 (or the pseudogene TRBV3-2) and TRBJ2-2; D is possibly TRBD2 (5 bases). Germline values: CDR1 LGHDT, CDR2 YNNKEL (reference sequence). The V end lost 3 bases, the J end lost 6 bases, and 11 bases lay between the germline ends. The CDR3 is 14 residues long. The DNA for the CDR3 is TGTGCCAGCAGCCAGTCCCCCGGGGCCGGGGAGCTGTTTTTT. Translating gives CASSQSPGAGELFF.

This clone was found once. The genes are TRBV7-2 and TRBJ2-7, with 10 positions matching TRBD1. This CDR3 is built from 15 residues. V lost 5 bases, J lost 2 bases, and 6 bases stayed unmatched. The germline V gene has CDR1 SGHTA and CDR2 FQGNSA. CDR3 DNA sequence: TGTGCCAGCAGCGAATGGACAGGGGGGACCTACGAGCAGTACTTC. Amino acid sequence: CASSEWTGGTYEQYF.

The V call is TRBV5-6, the J call TRBJ2-1, with 12 bases identical to TRBD2. This CDR3 is 16 amino acids long. The J segment lost 4 bases and the V segment lost 0 bases, leaving 2 bases of the junction unmatched. Germline V CDR1 and CDR2: SGHDT, YYEEEE. This chain's CDR3 is CASSLAGLAGYNEQFF. The DNA of the CDR3 is TGTGCCAGCAGCTTGGCCGGACTAGCGGGGTACAATGAGCAGTTCTTC.

The chain combines TRBV21-1 with TRBJ2-3; TRBD2, the table's D call, was not compared with the DNA. TRBV21-1 is a known pseudogene. The CDR3 consists of 18 residues. The CDR3 here is CASSKTPFKAGCTDTQYF. In DNA, the CDR3 is TGTGCCAGCAGCAAGACTCCCTTTAAAGCGGGGTGCACAGATACGCAGTATTTT.

V is TRBV7-9 and J is TRBJ1-2, with D unresolved. Trimming removed 5 bases from V and 4 bases from J, with 11 bases in between. Germline V CDR1 and CDR2: SEHNR, FQNEAQ (reference sequence). The CDR3 loop spans 13 amino acids. In DNA, the CDR3 is TGTGCCAGCAGCGCGCGGACCAGCTATGGCTACACCTTC. Protein sequence: CASSARTSYGYTF.

The chain combines TRBV24-1 with TRBJ2-5; TRBD1 might be the D (6 bases). V lost 3 bases, J lost 5 bases, and 15 bases lay in between. The germline CDR1 and CDR2 sequences are KGHDR and SFDVKD. This CDR3 is built from 15 residues. The CDR3 region has the DNA TGTGCCACCAGTGATCCAACAGGGACCGGCGAGACCCAGTACTTC. Amino acids: CATSDPTGTGETQYF.

This chain links TRBV3-1 (or the pseudogene TRBV3-2) with TRBJ2-7, with TRBD2 as a possible D gene (6 bases). The CDR3 has 17 amino acids. Germline CDR1 is LGHDT and CDR2 is YNNKEL (reference sequence). With 0 bases removed from V and 6 bases from J, the gap between germline ends came to 21 bases. The CDR3 DNA reads TGTGCCAGCAGCCAAGATCGGGACTCTCTCCCCCACGCCGAGCAGTACTTC. Translated: CASSQDRDSLPHAEQYF.

This sequence joins TRBV28 and TRBJ2-7; a possible D gene is TRBD1 (6 bases). V lost 5 bases and J lost 1, with 6 bases in between. The CDR3 covers 12 residues. The germline gives CDR1 MDHEN, CDR2 SYDVKM. This chain's CDR3 is CASSTGSYEQYF. CDR3 nucleotide sequence: TGTGCCAGCAGTACAGGGTCCTACGAGCAGTACTTC.

The J gene is TRBJ2-7, the V gene TRBV10-3; 9 nucleotides agree with TRBD1. The V gene's germline CDR1 is ENHRY and CDR2 SYGVKD. This CDR3 spans 15 amino acids. The V segment lost 3 bases and the J segment 1 base; nucleotides outside the gene matches: 4. This CDR3 is CAISDRDRGSYEQYF. Written as DNA, the CDR3 is TGTGCCATCAGTGACCGTGACAGGGGGTCCTACGAGCAGTACTTC.

This chain uses TRBV7-9 with TRBJ1-2, with TRBD1 matching 10 bases. J gave up 7 bases and V 4 bases, and 9 bases lay outside the gene matches. The germline V gene has CDR1 SEHNR and CDR2 FQNEAQ (reference sequence). The CDR3 sequence is 15 residues long. CDR3 in DNA: TGTGCCAGCAGCTCAGGGGACAGGGGTCGTTTTGGCTACACCTTC. It yields the protein CASSSGDRGRFGYTF.

Of note for this clone: At the DNA level, this CDR3 is encoded by other sequences in the same sample as well. The V call is TRBV5-1, the J call TRBJ2-5; no firm D call. Germline-derived CDR1 and CDR2 are SGHRS and YFSETQ. The germline V and J ends were trimmed by 2 bases and 1 base, with 9 bases remaining between them. The CDR3 is 14 residues long. The CDR3 nucleotides are TGCGCCAGCAGCTTAGCCGGAGCCCAAGAGACCCAGTACTTC. This gives the protein CASSLAGAQETQYF.

The J gene is TRBJ2-4, the V gene TRBV4-3; D remains ambiguous. CDR1 is LGHNA and CDR2 is YSLEER in the germline V gene. The CDR3 has 14 amino acids. Trimming pared 0 bases from V and 9 bases from J, leaving 12 bases between. The CDR3 DNA sequence: TGCGCCAGCAGCCAAGATCTCCTAATCGGCATTCAGTACTTC. Residues: CASSQDLLIGIQYF.

The rearrangement uses TRBV18 and TRBJ2-7, with TRBD1 matching over 9 bases. The germline gives CDR1 KGHSH, CDR2 LQKENI. The CDR3 has 14 residues. The V segment lost 6 bases and the J segment 2 bases; nucleotides outside the gene matches: 5. The DNA of the CDR3 is TGTGCCAGCTCCGGTAACAGGGGGCCCTACGAGCAGTACTTC. It codes for CASSGNRGPYEQYF. Full variable domain (remainder filled in from reference TRBV18 and TRBJ2-7): NAGVMQNPRHLVRRRGQEARLRCSPMKGHSHVYWYRQLPEEGLKFMVYLQKENIIDESGMPKERFSAEFPKEGPSILRIQQVVRGDSAAYFCASSGNRGPYEQYFGPGTRLTVT.

The chain recombines TRBV6-5 with TRBJ2-7; D may be TRBD2 (6 bases). Trimming removed 6 bases at V and 3 bases at J, with 12 bases between. Germline CDR1 and CDR2: MNHEY and SVGAGI. CDR3 size: 13 residues. CDR3 nucleotides: TGTGCCAGCAGGCGGGACGGAAACTACGAGCAGTACTTC. Protein product: CASRRDGNYEQYF.

The J gene is TRBJ1-1, the V gene TRBV7-2; 7 bases match TRBD1. The CDR3 length is 15 residues. CDR1 SGHTA and CDR2 FQGNSA come from the germline V gene. V trimming: 3 bases; J trimming: 1 base; junction bases outside the gene matches: 5. The CDR3 nucleotides read TGTGCCAGCAGCTTGACAGGGAAGAGGAACACTGAAGCTTTCTTT. This encodes CASSLTGKRNTEAFF. The full variable domain, in which reference TRBV7-2 and TRBJ1-1 provide the parts outside the CDR3, is GAGVSQSPSNKVTEKGKDVELRCDPISGHTALYWYRQSLGQGLEFLIYFQGNSAPDKSGLPSDRFSAERTGGSVSTLTIQRTQQEDSAVYLCASSLTGKRNTEAFFGQGTRLTVV.

A remark on this clone: As the CDR3 is not closed by the conserved phenylalanine or tryptophan, this likely results from a read error. The DNA is omitted, as the CDR3 cannot be located on it reliably, and the CDR3 follows TCRdb's listing. The rearrangement links TRBV5-6 to TRBJ1-1; the D call of TRBD1 is as the table states it, not checked on the DNA. Germline V gene sequence: CDR1 SGHDT, CDR2 YYEEEE. The CDR3 is 10 residues long, counting both termini. This CDR3 is CASSWGRRGG.